The TCR beta chain under discussion was sequenced for a study of T cells in Graves' hyperthyroidism and ophthalmopathy. Findings and limits, study-wide: Before onset, by a median of around six months, the model predicted ophthalmopathy.

Germline V gene data show CDR1 as MNHEY and CDR2 as SVGEGT. This CDR3 comprises 16 residues. Turning to this clonotype: Its antigen is unidentified. One end of the junction varies from germline; a read error may be responsible.

Graves' hyperthyroidism is called stable when ophthalmopathy does not progress within 18 months. Amplification targeted TCR beta CDR3 regions from RNA transcripts. The HTBI set primed first-round TCR CDR3 RT-PCR. One entry per CDR3 protein, called by TCRdb with MiXCR from the multiplex PCR reads. This sample has about 560,000 distinct CDR3 sequences, with roughly 15% found just once. This chain connects TRBV6-2 or TRBV6-3 to TRBJ2-2; 10 bases are shared with TRBD1. The material sequenced was blood. The TCR originated in a middle-aged woman with Graves' hyperthyroidism. The CDR3 coding sequence is TGTGCCAGCAGATACTGGACAGGGGGGAACGCCGGGGAGCTGTTTTTT. It specifies CASRYWTGGNAGELFF.